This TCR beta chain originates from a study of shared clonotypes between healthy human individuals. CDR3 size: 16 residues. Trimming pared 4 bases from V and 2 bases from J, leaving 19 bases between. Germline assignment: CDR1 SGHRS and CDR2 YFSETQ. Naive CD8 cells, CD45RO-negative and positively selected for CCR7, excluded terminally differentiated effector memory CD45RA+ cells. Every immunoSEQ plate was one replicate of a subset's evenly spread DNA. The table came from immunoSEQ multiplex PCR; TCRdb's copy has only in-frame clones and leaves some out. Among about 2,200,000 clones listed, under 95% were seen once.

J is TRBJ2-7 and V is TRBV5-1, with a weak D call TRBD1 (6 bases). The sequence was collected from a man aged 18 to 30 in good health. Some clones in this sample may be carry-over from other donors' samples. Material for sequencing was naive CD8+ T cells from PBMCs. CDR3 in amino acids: CASSLTGTGLPYEQYF. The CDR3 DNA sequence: TGCGCCAGCAGCCTGACAGGTACAGGATTACCCTACGAGCAGTACTTC.